The clone carrying this T cell receptor beta chain was seen more than once but under ten times. Its antigen remains unknown. This sample was included in a study of CD8+CD57+ T cells in acquired aplastic anemia. About the study: Each DNA sample taken from sorted CD4+ and CD8+ cells came to 3 to 4 ug on average. Study observations and caveats: Patients and controls turned out to have roughly 29 CD8+ CDR3 sequences in common.

The use of genomic DNA as template underpinned the TCR beta VDJ and CDR3 profiling. TCRdb reanalysed the reads using MiXCR and keeps one entry per CDR3 protein. This table has roughly 98,000 distinct CDR3 sequences, less than 75% appearing once. Only patients with CD8+CD57+ cell expansion on flow cytometry were chosen for sequencing. Severe acquired aplastic anemia was present in all patients. Patients had not yet gotten any therapy when their blood was taken for sampling. The receptor was isolated from a human donor with aplastic anemia. What was sequenced was sorted CD4+, CD8+, or CD8+CD57+ T cells (not recorded which) from PBMCs.

The CDR3 spells CASKGWAEAFF. In nucleotides, the CDR3 is TGTGCCAGCAAGGGGTGGGCTGAAGCTTTCTTT. The chain recombines TRBV7-9 with TRBJ1-1; a possible D gene is TRBD1 (5 bases). Per the germline V gene, CDR1 is SEHNR and CDR2 is FQNEAQ (reference sequence). V lost 7 bases to trimming and J lost 6 bases, with 9 bases between them. The CDR3 runs 11 residues. The entire variable domain, with the rest obtained from reference TRBV7-9 and TRBJ1-1, is as follows: DTGVSQNPRHKITKRGQNVTFRCDPISEHNRLYWYRQTLGQGPEFLTYFQNEAQLEKSRLLSDRFSAERPKGSFSTLEIQRTEQGDSAMYLCASKGWAEAFFGQGTRLTVV.